Below, 18 T cell receptor beta chains from the same sample are listed, as sequenced in a study of STAT5B mutations in CD4+ large granular lymphocyte leukemia. Only in-frame clones appear in the TCRdb table, and some are missing; sequencing was by immunoSEQ multiplex PCR. The sample holds approximately 31,000 clones; roughly 70% are singletons and the top ten take more than 1%. Input material: CD4+ T cells from blood buffy coats. The receptors originated from a human donor in good health.

The chain employs TRBV5-6 and TRBJ1-4; 10 positions match TRBD1. The CDR3 has 15 amino acids. Germline V gene sequence: CDR1 SGHDT, CDR2 YYEEEE. The junction had 6 bases not matched to a gene; V was cut back by 4 bases and J by 6 bases. The CDR3 DNA reads as TGTGCCAGCAGCCTCAGGACAGGGGGGTATGAAAAACTGTTTTTT. As protein: CASSLRTGGYEKLFF. Full variable domain (missing parts from reference TRBV5-6 and TRBJ1-4): DAGVTQSPTHLIKTRGQQVTLRCSPKSGHDTVSWYQQALGQGPQFIFQYYEEEERQRGNFPDRFSGHQFPNYSSELNVNALLLGDSALYLCASSLRTGGYEKLFFGSGTQLSVL.

The V call is TRBV19, the J call TRBJ1-5; 7 bases match TRBD1. From germline, CDR1 is LNHDA and CDR2 SQIVND (reference sequence). The CDR3 loop spans 13 amino acids. V lost 5 bases and J lost 5; bases outside the gene matches: 3. The CDR3 DNA reads TGTGCCAGTAGTTCCGACAGGGATCAGCCCCAGCATTTT. It is translated as CASSSDRDQPQHF.

In its sample, this clone was seen once. The V and J genes are TRBV7-2 and TRBJ1-2; D is uncertain. Trimming shortened V by 7 bases and J by 0 bases, and 12 bases separated the two germline ends. This CDR3 spans 14 amino acids. The germline V gene has CDR1 SGHTA and CDR2 FQGNSA. The CDR3 DNA sequence: TGTGCCAGCAACCCACCCATAGCTAACTATGGCTACACCTTC. Encoded protein: CASNPPIANYGYTF.

V and J are TRBV2 and TRBJ2-7; D remains ambiguous. The CDR3 consists of 14 residues. Deletions cut 2 bases from V and 2 bases from J, with 10 bases between. Germline loops: CDR1 SNHLY, CDR2 FYNNEI. The CDR3 reads CASSEQGAPYEQYF. The CDR3 DNA reads TGTGCCAGCAGTGAACAAGGAGCCCCCTACGAGCAGTACTTC. The complete variable domain, with remaining parts taken from reference TRBV2 and TRBJ2-7, reads EPEVTQTPSHQVTQMGQEVILRCVPISNHLYFYWYRQILGQKVEFLVSFYNNEISEKSEIFDDQFSVERPDGSNFTLKIRSTKLEDSAMYFCASSEQGAPYEQYFGPGTRLTVT.

The chain has TRBV19 and TRBJ1-1; D is undetermined. The CDR3 has 14 residues. V shed 8 bases and J shed 1 base, with 14 bases lying between them. Germline lookup yields CDR1 LNHDA and CDR2 SQIVND (reference sequence). The CDR3 coding sequence is TGTGCCAGTGGCACCCGGGAGACGAACACTGAAGCTTTCTTT. Its protein product is CASGTRETNTEAFF. Complete variable domain (other parts from reference TRBV19 and TRBJ1-1): DGGITQSPKYLFRKEGQNVTLSCEQNLNHDAMYWYRQDPGQGLRLIYYSQIVNDFQKGDIAEGYSVSREKKESFPLTVTSAQKNPTAFYLCASGTRETNTEAFFGQGTRLTVV.

The V gene is TRBV30, the J gene TRBJ2-6; D is tentatively TRBD1 or TRBD2 (5 bases each). The CDR3 has 17 residues. Germline V CDR1 and CDR2: GTSNPN, SVGIG (reference sequence). V gave up 4 bases and J gave up 0 bases, with 16 bases separating them. CDR3 nucleotides: TGTGCCTGGACCAGGGACCTGGGGAACTCTGGGGCCAACGTCCTGACTTTC. The encoded protein is CAWTRDLGNSGANVLTF.

The chain links TRBV6-1 to TRBJ2-3; TRBD1 might be the D (7 bases). The germline V gene has CDR1 MNHNS and CDR2 SASEGT. V lost 2 bases to trimming and J lost 5 bases, with 14 bases between them. The CDR3 totals 15 residues. The CDR3 region is CASSESGQGGDTQYF. In DNA form, the CDR3 reads TGTGCCAGCAGTGAATCCGGTCAGGGGGGAGATACGCAGTATTTT.

The chain joins TRBV6-5 to TRBJ2-2; maybe TRBD2 (5 bases). The CDR3 consists of 16 residues. With 0 bases removed from V and 2 bases from J, the gap between germline ends came to 10 bases. Germline V gene data show CDR1 as MNHEY and CDR2 as SVGAGI. CDR3 protein: CASSYSMAGNTGELFF. The CDR3 DNA follows: TGTGCCAGCAGTTACTCGATGGCGGGTAACACCGGGGAGCTGTTTTTT.

The V and J genes are TRBV7-9 and TRBJ1-2; the match to TRBD1 covers 7 bases. The V and J ends lost 1 base and 7 bases, in that order; junction bases with no gene match: 15. The CDR3 spans 17 residues. CDR1 is SEHNR, CDR2 FQNEAQ, per germline (reference sequence). Written as DNA, the CDR3 is TGTGCCAGCAGCTTAGGCGGGAGACAGGGCTTTCTAGTTGGCTACACCTTC. Its protein is CASSLGGRQGFLVGYTF.

V is TRBV2 and J is TRBJ1-1; unclear D gene. This CDR3 region has 14 residues. The germline V and J ends were trimmed by 5 bases and 0 bases, with 10 bases remaining between them. In germline, CDR1 is SNHLY, CDR2 FYNNEI. The CDR3 DNA sequence: TGTGCCAGCAGTTCTCAACTAATGAACACTGAAGCTTTCTTT. Residues: CASSSQLMNTEAFF.

The genes are TRBV5-1 and TRBJ2-2; 10 bases fit TRBD1. The ends lost 4 bases at V and 2 bases at J; junction bases unmatched: 5. The CDR3 spans 16 residues. CDR1 and CDR2 from the germline V gene are SGHRS and YFSETQ. DNA of the CDR3: TGCGCCAGCAGCACTCGGACAGGGGGTAACACCGGGGAGCTGTTTTTT. As protein: CASSTRTGGNTGELFF.

The chain uses TRBV30 and TRBJ2-1, with 10 bases identical to TRBD2. Unmatched junction bases numbered 5, after V lost 2 bases and J lost 4 bases. Germline CDR1 and CDR2: GTSNPN and SVGIG (reference sequence). The CDR3 is made up of 15 amino acids. This CDR3 is CAWSRLAGNYNEQFF. CDR3 in DNA: TGTGCCTGGAGTCGACTAGCGGGTAATTACAATGAGCAGTTCTTC. Variable domain in full (rest from reference TRBV30 and TRBJ2-1): SQTIHQWPATLVQPVGSPLSLECTVEGTSNPNLYWYRQAAGRGLQLLFYSVGIGQISSEVPQNLSASRPQDRQFILSSKKLLLSDSGFYLCAWSRLAGNYNEQFFGPGTRLTVL.

This clone was picked up a small number of times. The rearrangement joins TRBV2 to TRBJ2-5; D is ambiguous. Per germline, CDR1 SNHLY and CDR2 FYNNEI. V was shortened by 8 bases and J by 7 bases, with 20 bases between the two germline ends. This CDR3 is 14 amino acids long. CDR3 bases: TGTGCCAGCGGCATCGATCCTCCACCAGGGACCCAGTACTTC. Translating it yields CASGIDPPPGTQYF. Filled out from reference TRBV2 and TRBJ2-5, the complete variable domain reads EPEVTQTPSHQVTQMGQEVILRCVPISNHLYFYWYRQILGQKVEFLVSFYNNEISEKSEIFDDQFSVERPDGSNFTLKIRSTKLEDSAMYFCASGIDPPPGTQYFGPGTRLLVL.

The rearrangement uses TRBV29-1 and TRBJ2-1; possible D gene TRBD1, 6 bases. The germline V gene encodes CDR1 SQVTM and CDR2 ANQGSEA. The CDR3 length is 13 residues. Trimming stripped 5 bases from V and 1 base from J, with 9 bases between. The DNA of the CDR3 is TGCAGCGTTCCCGGGACATCCTACAATGAGCAGTTCTTC. It codes for CSVPGTSYNEQFF.

This clone was seen a few times. The chain couples TRBV5-5 to TRBJ1-5; D not resolved. V lost 0 bases and J 9 bases, leaving 10 bases between the germline ends. Germline values: CDR1 SGHKS, CDR2 YYEKEE (reference sequence). The CDR3 is 13 residues long. CDR3 coding DNA: TGTGCCAGCAGCTTGGGGGGTTTAAGGCCCCAGCATTTT. As protein: CASSLGGLRPQHF.

The chain carries TRBV27 and TRBJ2-1, with D unresolved. The CDR3 is 13 amino acids. V lost 4 bases, J lost 8 bases, and 12 bases lay in between. Germline CDR1 and CDR2: MNHEY and SMNVEV (reference sequence). The CDR3 reads CASSSEERHEQFF. CDR3 DNA sequence: TGTGCCAGCAGTTCCGAGGAGCGACATGAGCAGTTCTTC.

This clone was picked up a small number of times. The J gene is TRBJ1-2, the V gene TRBV6-6; D possibly corresponds to TRBD1 (5 bases). V dropped 7 bases and J dropped 7 bases, with 22 bases sitting between them. The CDR3 extends over 15 amino acids. The germline V gene encodes CDR1 MNHNY and CDR2 SVGAGI (reference sequence). CDR3 DNA: TGTGCCAGCACCCCCGGGGCGACAGCCGTCGGTGGCTACACCTTC. Amino acids: CASTPGATAVGGYTF.

This chain connects TRBV4-1 to TRBJ1-1, with TRBD1 matching 8 bases. Germline assignment: CDR1 MGHRA and CDR2 YSYEKL. V lost 1 base and J lost 1; bases outside the gene matches: 5. The CDR3 runs to 16 residues. The CDR3 DNA follows: TGCGCCAGCAGCCAAGTCCAGGGGGCTAGGAACACTGAAGCTTTCTTT. Its protein is CASSQVQGARNTEAFF.